This T cell receptor beta chain is drawn from a study of shared clonotypes between healthy human individuals. Turning to the study itself: Per donor, CD8 memory used one plate, CD8 naive used two, CD4 memory used three and CD4 naive used three.

This CDR3 has 12 residues. Trimming left V 2 bases short and J 4 bases short, with 5 bases between. Germline V CDR1 and CDR2: KGHSH, LQKENI. Each replicate PCR on the sorted subsets used 150 to 200 ng DNA (around 30,000 T cell genomes). Repertoires were generated with immunoSEQ multiplex PCR, while TCRdb's copy carries only in-frame clones and drops some. The sample lists 2 million to 3 million clones, around 90% occurring once. With regard to this clone: The sample carries other DNA sequences with the same CDR3.

The J gene is TRBJ2-5, the V gene TRBV18; D is unresolved. This TCR was sampled from a man younger than 35 in good health. The sequenced material came from naive CD4+ T cells sorted from blood. Subset of the sample: CD45RA+ positively selected. This CDR3 is CASSPGIETQYF. Written as DNA, the CDR3 is TGTGCCAGCTCACCAGGGATAGAGACCCAGTACTTC. The full variable domain, rest sourced from reference TRBV18 and TRBJ2-5, is NAGVMQNPRHLVRRRGQEARLRCSPMKGHSHVYWYRQLPEEGLKFMVYLQKENIIDESGMPKERFSAEFPKEGPSILRIQQVVRGDSAAYFCASSPGIETQYFGPGTRLLVL.